The following is a T cell receptor beta chain sequence with its context. These data come from a study of blood T cell repertoires in COVID-19. Study details: Donors in the United States, Italy and Spain gave samples during acute or convalescent COVID-19. The cDNA or gDNA used as material had been derived from T cells, B-cell-depleted T cells, or PBMCs.

This CDR3 spans 15 amino acids. J gave up 9 bases and V 5 bases, and 7 bases lay outside the gene matches. Per germline, CDR1 SNHLY and CDR2 FYNNEI. Original handling: Amplification of reference gene primers provided the estimated nucleated cell counts. This table comes from immunoSEQ multiplex PCR, and its TCRdb copy is limited to in-frame clones, with some not included. That table supplies the V and J calls and clone size; D and trimming were determined from the DNA. The sample lists about 48,000 clones; around 82% were seen once. This clonotype was sampled from a man aged 35 to 55 with acute or convalescent COVID-19. Material for sequencing was peripheral blood. The chain employs TRBV2 and TRBJ1-6; 10 bases agree with TRBD1. As DNA, the CDR3 is TGTGCCAGCAGTTCAATCGACAGGGGGCCTTCACCCCTCCACTTT. Protein sequence: CASSSIDRGPSPLHF.